The 27 T cell receptor beta chains in this list originate from one sample, sequenced in a study of tumor-infiltrating lymphocytes in primary liver carcinoma. For each extraction, RNA and DNA were obtained together from about 20-30 mg of unsorted bulk tissue. Synthesis of TCR beta cDNA was carried out from approximately 0.55 ug total RNA with a constant-region primer. It was through three nested multiplex PCR rounds of slightly modified ARM-PCR that TCR beta libraries arose. It was with TRBV1-TRBV30 forward primers and a C-beta reverse primer that the first two PCR rounds were run, at 10 to 11 cycles each. TCRdb re-called the multiplex PCR reads through MiXCR, storing one row per CDR3 protein. The sample lists some 190,000 distinct CDR3 sequences, approximately 86% occurring once. Material: tumor tissue from primary liver carcinoma. These receptors originate from a man aged 35 to 55 with primary liver carcinoma and hepatitis B virus infection.

Comment on this clonotype: Compared with germline, one end of the junction differs, possibly owing to a read error. V usage is TRBV10-3 and J usage is TRBJ1-2, with D hard to call. The CDR3 loop spans 16 amino acids. CDR1 and CDR2 from the germline V gene are ENHRY and SYGVKD. In DNA form, the CDR3 reads TGTGCCATCAGTGAGTCAACTGGGCTCTCACCCTATGACTACACCTTC. Translating it yields CAISESTGLSPYDYTF.

In this sample, this clonotype turned up a few times. This clone may be a read error of a much larger clone one base away. The chain links TRBV18 to TRBJ2-2, with D perhaps matching TRBD2 (5 bases). CDR1 is KGHSH, CDR2 LQKENI, per germline. The CDR3 runs to 13 residues. V was shortened by 9 bases and J by 3 bases, with 11 bases between the two germline ends. The CDR3 is CASREAHTGELFF. The CDR3 coding sequence is TGTGCCAGTCGGGAAGCGCACACCGGGGAGCTGTTTTTT. The variable domain in full, completed from reference TRBV18 and TRBJ2-2, reads NAGVMQNPRHLVRRRGQEARLRCSPMKGHSHVYWYRQLPEEGLKFMVYLQKENIIDESGMPKERFSAEFPKEGPSILRIQQVVRGDSAAYFCASREAHTGELFFGEGSRLTVL.

This sequence joins TRBV4-2 and TRBJ2-1, with D possibly TRBD2 on 6 matching bases. Germline assignment: CDR1 LGHNA and CDR2 YNFKEQ. V lost 6 bases to trimming and J lost 5 bases, with 20 bases between them. The CDR3 spans 16 residues. The CDR3 loop is CASSHAGGYGNNEQFF. Written as DNA, the CDR3 is TGTGCCAGCAGTCACGCCGGGGGATATGGGAACAATGAGCAGTTCTTC.

The rearrangement joins TRBV29-1 to TRBJ2-1; 8 nucleotides match TRBD1. CDR1 and CDR2 (germline): SQVTM, ANQGSEA. CDR3 length: 14 residues. V trimming: 4 bases; J trimming: 9 bases; junction bases outside the gene matches: 11. The CDR3 is CSVGVMQGASEQFF. DNA of the CDR3: TGCAGCGTTGGAGTGATGCAGGGGGCTAGTGAGCAGTTCTTC.

Points on this clonotype: At one of its ends the junction is not consistent with the germline gene, which may arise from a read error. V and J are TRBV11-1 and TRBJ2-7; TRBD1 aligns across 9 bases. The CDR3 covers 16 residues. In germline, CDR1 is SGHAT, CDR2 FQDESV (reference sequence). For the CDR3, the DNA is TGTGACAGCAGCTCTGCTTCGGGACAGGGTTCCTACGAGCAGTACTTC. This sequence encodes CDSSSASGQGSYEQYF.

A few counts support this clonotype. A much larger clonotype is one base distant, so this may be a read error. This chain connects TRBV7-9 to TRBJ2-7, with a weak D call TRBD1 (6 bases). Per germline, CDR1 SEHNR and CDR2 FQNEAQ (reference sequence). CDR3 length: 15 residues. As DNA, the CDR3 is TGTACCAGCAGCTTAGTGACAGGCGGTACCTACGAGCAGTACTTC. Translation: CTSSLVTGGTYEQYF.

This clonotype was seen many times. The chain is built from TRBV24-1 and TRBJ2-3; D gene uncertain. Trimming took 3 bases from V and 2 from J, leaving 5 bases between them. Germline CDR1 reads KGHDR; CDR2 reads SFDVKD. CDR3 length equals 13 residues. The CDR3 reads CATSDLYTDTQYF. The CDR3 DNA follows: TGTGCCACCAGTGATCTATACACAGATACGCAGTATTTT.

This clonotype was picked up one time. A junction end diverges from the germline sequence, so it may reflect a read error. The chain uses TRBV28 and TRBJ2-7, with 7 bases lining up with TRBD1. The germline V gene has CDR1 MDHEN and CDR2 SYDVKM. The CDR3 runs to 14 residues. The CDR3 spells CTSTVTGWSYEQYF. The DNA of the CDR3 is TGTACCAGCACCGTGACAGGGTGGTCCTACGAGCAGTACTTC.

As for this clonotype: Lacking the conserved final phenylalanine or tryptophan, this CDR3 likely reflects a read error. The V and J genes are TRBV12-5 and TRBJ2-3; no reliable D call. Germline loops: CDR1 LGHNT, CDR2 FRNRAP. There are 13 residues in the CDR3. The CDR3 region has the DNA TGTGCTAGTGGTTCGGGTTTCACAGATGCGCAGTATTTG. This encodes CASGSGFTDAQYL.

In the case of this clonotype: The junction departs from germline at one end; a sequencing error may be responsible. The rearrangement joins TRBV6-5 to TRBJ1-1; possibly TRBD1 for D (6 bases). Per the germline V gene, CDR1 is MNHEY and CDR2 is SVGAGI. CDR3 size: 14 residues. For the CDR3, the DNA is TGTACCAGCAGTCCCTCGGACAGTTACACTGAAGCTTTCTTT. Its protein is CTSSPSDSYTEAFF.

This clonotype occurred a few times. One base away lies a much larger clone, so this may be a sequencing read error. The chain is built from TRBV6-6 and TRBJ2-7, with D possibly matching TRBD2 (5 bases). The CDR3 has 13 amino acids. Trimming removed 7 bases from V and 2 bases from J, with 12 bases in between. Germline CDR1 MNHNY, CDR2 SVGAGI (reference sequence). DNA of the CDR3: TGTGCCAGCACGAGGGCCAGGACCTACGAGCAGTACTTC. Protein product: CASTRARTYEQYF.

As regards this clonotype: At one end, the junction sequence differs from germline, possibly due to a read error. The rearrangement links TRBV4-3 to TRBJ1-3; the D is unclear. This CDR3 comprises 15 residues. In germline, CDR1 is LGHNA, CDR2 YSLEER. CDR3 protein: CARSQVGNTGNIIYF. The CDR3 coding sequence is TGCGCCAGAAGCCAAGTCGGGAACACTGGAAACATCATATATTTT.

This clonotype was counted a few times. A single base separates this from a much larger clone, so it may be a read error. CDR3 nucleotides: TGTGCCAGCAGCTTAGCGGACCGACAGGGAGGCTATGGCTACACCTTC. Protein: CASSLADRQGGYGYTF. The chain couples TRBV7-8 to TRBJ1-2, with 7 bases matching TRBD1. The CDR3 covers 16 residues. The trim removed 0 bases at V and 4 bases at J, leaving 8 bases unmatched. Germline V lookup: CDR1 SGHVS, CDR2 FQNEAQ. The full variable domain, rest sourced from reference TRBV7-8 and TRBJ1-2, is GAGVSQSPRYKVAKRGQDVALRCDPISGHVSLFWYQQALGQGPEFLTYFQNEAQLDKSGLPSDRFFAERPEGSVSTLKIQRTQQEDSAVYLCASSLADRQGGYGYTFGSGTRLTVV.

The gene calls are TRBV11-3 and TRBJ2-3, with D tentatively TRBD1 or TRBD2 (5 bases each). Germline CDR1 is SGHNT and CDR2 is YENEEA. With 8 bases removed from V and 1 base from J, the gap between germline ends came to 19 bases. This CDR3 has 16 residues. The CDR3 here is CASPGTLRSGTDTQYF. The CDR3 region has the DNA TGTGCCAGCCCCGGGACCTTGAGAAGCGGCACAGATACGCAGTATTTT.

As regards this clonotype: At one end, the junction sequence differs from germline, possibly due to a read error. This chain joins TRBV5-4 and TRBJ2-5; D might be TRBD1 or TRBD2, each matching 5 bases. Germline CDR1 and CDR2: SGHNT and YYREEE (reference sequence). This CDR3 spans 14 amino acids. This CDR3 is CASSLTWRGETKYF. DNA for the CDR3: TGTGCCAGCAGCTTGACATGGAGAGGGGAGACCAAGTACTTC.

V gene TRBV6-6 combines with J gene TRBJ1-1; 8 positions agree with TRBD1. Germline V gives CDR1 MNHNY, CDR2 SVGAGI (reference sequence). The length of the CDR3 is 13 residues. CDR3 residues: CVINTGGTTEAFF. The CDR3 coding sequence is TGTGTTATCAACACAGGGGGGACTACTGAAGCTTTCTTT.

Turning to this clonotype: A read error may account for a junction end that differs from germline. This chain uses TRBV11-1 with TRBJ1-6; perhaps TRBD1 as D (5 bases). Germline values: CDR1 SGHAT, CDR2 FQDESV (reference sequence). CDR3 length equals 13 residues. The DNA for the CDR3 is TGTGCCAACAGCCGGACACTGATTTCACTCCTCCACTTT. Its protein is CANSRTLISLLHF.

The chain has TRBV10-3 and TRBJ1-1, with TRBD1 as a possible D gene (6 bases). The CDR3 consists of 14 residues. Germline CDR1 and CDR2: ENHRY and SYGVKD. Between the trimmed V and J ends, which lost 8 bases and 4 bases, there was a span of 17 bases. CDR3 nucleotides: TGTGCCATCCGAGGGGGAGGAGTAATCACTGAAGCTTTCTTT. Translation: CAIRGGGVITEAFF.

Comment on this clonotype: This may be a read error: a much more frequent sequence differs by one nucleotide. This sequence joins TRBV30 and TRBJ2-1, with D possibly being TRBD2 (6 bases). This CDR3 has 13 amino acids. The germline gives CDR1 GTSNPN, CDR2 SVGIG (reference sequence). The V end lost 4 bases, the J end lost 9 bases, and 16 bases lay between the germline ends. CDR3 sequence reads: CAWKDGSGSEQFF. The DNA of the CDR3 is TGTGCCTGGAAGGACGGGAGTGGTTCTGAGCAGTTCTTC.

The V and J genes are TRBV29-1 and TRBJ1-3; D is undetermined. CDR3 size: 12 residues. Trimming removed 2 bases from V and 3 bases from J, with 5 bases in between. The germline CDR1 and CDR2 sequences are SQVTM and ANQGSEA. The CDR3 loop is CSVERVGNTIYF. The CDR3 nucleotides read TGCAGCGTTGAAAGGGTTGGAAACACCATATATTTT.

The chain couples TRBV5-6 to TRBJ2-7; 11 bases are shared with TRBD2. Germline CDR1 is SGHDT and CDR2 is YYEEEE. CDR3 length equals 15 residues. CDR3 sequence reads: CTISSRGLAEYEQYF. As DNA, the CDR3 is TGTACCATCAGCTCTAGGGGACTAGCGGAATACGAGCAGTACTTC.

For this clonotype: A junction end diverges from the germline sequence, so it may reflect a read error. The chain uses TRBV28 and TRBJ1-2; unclear D gene. The germline CDR1 and CDR2 sequences are MDHEN and SYDVKM. CDR3 length equals 13 residues. DNA for the CDR3: TGTGCAAGCCCGTGGAAGGCGCAATATGTCTACACCTTC. This encodes CASPWKAQYVYTF.

Of note for this clonotype: Sequence at one end of the junction differs from germline and may be a read error. The chain recombines TRBV24-1 with TRBJ2-1, with 7 bases fitting TRBD2. The CDR3 runs 14 residues. In germline, CDR1 is KGHDR, CDR2 SFDVKD. This CDR3 reads CVTSDPAGNNEQFF. In nucleotides, the CDR3 is TGTGTCACCAGTGATCCAGCGGGAAATAATGAGCAGTTCTTC.

This chain uses TRBV12-3 or TRBV12-4 with TRBJ1-2, with D possibly being TRBD1 (6 bases). The V and J ends lost 3 bases and 8 bases respectively, with 13 bases between them. The CDR3 spans 13 residues. The CDR3, as DNA: TGTGCCAGCAGTTTTGGGACATGGGCGGGCTACACCTTC. It encodes CASSFGTWAGYTF.

For this clonotype: The junction departs from germline at one end; a sequencing error may be responsible. DNA of the CDR3: TGCGCCAGAATGGCCTTTCAGGGCAGGGGCCGCTATGGGGCCAACGTCCTGACTTTC. This translates into CARMAFQGRGRYGANVLTF. The chain uses TRBV6-1 and TRBJ2-6, with a possible D match to TRBD1 (6 bases). The CDR3 runs to 19 residues. Germline V gene lookup returns CDR1 MNHNS and CDR2 SASEGT.

Remarks on this clonotype: At one end, the junction sequence differs from germline, possibly due to a read error. The CDR3 bases are TGTGCCAGCAGCTTCCTGCGGGCCCCGGACTACGAGCAGCACTTC. It specifies CASSFLRAPDYEQHF. This chain links TRBV11-1 with TRBJ2-7, with D perhaps TRBD2 (6 bases). In germline, CDR1 is SGHAT, CDR2 FQDESV (reference sequence). There are 15 residues in the CDR3.

The chain recombines TRBV4-1 with TRBJ1-5, with D perhaps matching TRBD1 (5 bases). Germline V lookup: CDR1 MGHRA, CDR2 YSYEKL. CDR3 size: 17 residues. Trimming cost V 4 bases and J 10 bases, with 26 bases left between them. CDR3 bases: TGCGCCAGCAGCCCTCTGGGAGGAGGCCAAACCGGACACCCCCAGCATTTT. Amino acids: CASSPLGGGQTGHPQHF.